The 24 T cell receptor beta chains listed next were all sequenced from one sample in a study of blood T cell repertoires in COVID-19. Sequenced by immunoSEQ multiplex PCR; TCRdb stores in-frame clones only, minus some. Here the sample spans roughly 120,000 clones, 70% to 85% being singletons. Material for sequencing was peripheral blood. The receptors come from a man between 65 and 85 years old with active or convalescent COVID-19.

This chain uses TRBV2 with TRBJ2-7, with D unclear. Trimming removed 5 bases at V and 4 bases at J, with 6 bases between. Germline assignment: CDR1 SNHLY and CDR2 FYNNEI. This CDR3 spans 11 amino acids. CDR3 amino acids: CASSTHYEQYF. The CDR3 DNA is TGTGCCAGCAGTACACATTACGAGCAGTACTTC.

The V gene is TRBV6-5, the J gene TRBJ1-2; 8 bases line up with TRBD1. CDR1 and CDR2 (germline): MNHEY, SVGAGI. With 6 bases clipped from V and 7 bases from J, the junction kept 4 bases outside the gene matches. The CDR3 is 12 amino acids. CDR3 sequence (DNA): TGTGCCAGCAGGGAGGACAGGGCTGGCTACACCTTC. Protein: CASREDRAGYTF.

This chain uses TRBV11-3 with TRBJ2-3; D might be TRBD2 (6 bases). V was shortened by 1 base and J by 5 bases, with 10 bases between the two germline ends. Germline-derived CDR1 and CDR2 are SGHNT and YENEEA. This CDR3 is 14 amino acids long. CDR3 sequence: CASSLGRAQDTQYF. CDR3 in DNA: TGTGCCAGCAGCTTAGGGAGGGCCCAAGATACGCAGTATTTT.

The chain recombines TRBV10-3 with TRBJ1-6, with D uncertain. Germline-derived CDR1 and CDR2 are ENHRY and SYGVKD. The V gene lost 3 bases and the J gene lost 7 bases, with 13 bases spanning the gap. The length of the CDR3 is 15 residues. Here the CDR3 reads CAISDGRVANSPLHF. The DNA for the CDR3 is TGTGCCATCAGTGACGGGCGGGTAGCAAATTCACCCCTCCACTTT.

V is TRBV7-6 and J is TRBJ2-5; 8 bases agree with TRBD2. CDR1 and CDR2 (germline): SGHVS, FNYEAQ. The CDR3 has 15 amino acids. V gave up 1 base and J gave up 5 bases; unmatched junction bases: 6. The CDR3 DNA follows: TGTGCCAGCAGCTTAGGTGCGGGAGGCCGGGAGACCCAGTACTTC. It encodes CASSLGAGGRETQYF.

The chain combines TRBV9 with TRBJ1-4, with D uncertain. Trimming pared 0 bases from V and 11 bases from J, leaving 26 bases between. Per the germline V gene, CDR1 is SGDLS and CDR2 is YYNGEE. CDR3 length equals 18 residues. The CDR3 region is CASSVDPHPPTASSKLFF. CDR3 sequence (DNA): TGTGCCAGCAGCGTAGACCCCCACCCCCCAACGGCTAGCAGTAAACTGTTTTTT. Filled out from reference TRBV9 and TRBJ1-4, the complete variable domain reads DSGVTQTPKHLITATGQRVTLRCSPRSGDLSVYWYQQSLDQGLQFLIQYYNGEERAKGNILERFSAQQFPDLHSELNLSSLELGDSALYFCASSVDPHPPTASSKLFFGSGTQLSVL.

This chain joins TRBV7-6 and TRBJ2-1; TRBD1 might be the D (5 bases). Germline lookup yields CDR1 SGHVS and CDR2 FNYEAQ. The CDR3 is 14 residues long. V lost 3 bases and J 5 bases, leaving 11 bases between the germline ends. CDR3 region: CASSFTGADNEQFF. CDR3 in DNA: TGTGCCAGCAGCTTCACAGGCGCCGACAATGAGCAGTTCTTC.

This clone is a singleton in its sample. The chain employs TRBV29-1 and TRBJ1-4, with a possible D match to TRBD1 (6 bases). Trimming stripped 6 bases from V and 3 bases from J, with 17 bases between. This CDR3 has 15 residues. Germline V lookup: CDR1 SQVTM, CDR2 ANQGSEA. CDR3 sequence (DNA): TGCAGCGTGGGAGTCCGACAGGCTTCTAATGAAAAACTGTTTTTT. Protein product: CSVGVRQASNEKLFF.

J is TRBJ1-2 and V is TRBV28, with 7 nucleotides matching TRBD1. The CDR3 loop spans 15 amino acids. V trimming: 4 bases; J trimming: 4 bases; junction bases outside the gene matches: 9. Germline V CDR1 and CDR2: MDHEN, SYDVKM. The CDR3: CASSSPQGQSYGYTF. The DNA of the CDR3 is TGTGCCAGCAGTTCACCCCAGGGACAGAGCTATGGCTACACCTTC.

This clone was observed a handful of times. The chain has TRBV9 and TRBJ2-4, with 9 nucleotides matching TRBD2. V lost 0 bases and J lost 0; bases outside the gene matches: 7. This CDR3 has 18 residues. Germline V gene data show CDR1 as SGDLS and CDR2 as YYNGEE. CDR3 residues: CASSVGGAGGSAKNIQYF. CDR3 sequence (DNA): TGTGCCAGCAGCGTAGGAGGGGCGGGAGGGTCAGCCAAAAACATTCAGTACTTC.

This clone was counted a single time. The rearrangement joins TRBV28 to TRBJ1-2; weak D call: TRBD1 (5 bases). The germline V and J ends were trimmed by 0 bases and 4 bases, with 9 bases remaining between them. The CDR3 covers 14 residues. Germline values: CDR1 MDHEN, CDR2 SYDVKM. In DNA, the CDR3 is TGTGCCAGCAGTTTATGGAAGGGGTCCTATGGCTACACCTTC. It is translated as CASSLWKGSYGYTF.

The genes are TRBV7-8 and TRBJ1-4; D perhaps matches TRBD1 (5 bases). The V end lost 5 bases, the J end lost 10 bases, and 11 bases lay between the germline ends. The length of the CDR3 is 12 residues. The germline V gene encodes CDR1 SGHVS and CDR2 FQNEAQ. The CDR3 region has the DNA TGTGCCAGCAGCCCGACGGGGGGAAAACTGTTTTTT. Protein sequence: CASSPTGGKLFF.

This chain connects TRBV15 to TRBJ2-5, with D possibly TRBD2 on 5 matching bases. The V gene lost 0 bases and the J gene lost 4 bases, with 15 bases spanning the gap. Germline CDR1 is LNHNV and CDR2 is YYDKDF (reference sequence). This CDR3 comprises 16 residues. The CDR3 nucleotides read TGTGCCACCAGCAGAGATGCTGTAACCCGGGGAGAGACCCAGTACTTC. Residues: CATSRDAVTRGETQYF.

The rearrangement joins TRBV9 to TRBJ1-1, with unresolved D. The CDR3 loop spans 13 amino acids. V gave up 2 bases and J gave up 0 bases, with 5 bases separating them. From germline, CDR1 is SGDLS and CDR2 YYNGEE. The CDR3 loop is CASSVLMNTEAFF. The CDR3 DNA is TGTGCCAGCAGCGTTTTAATGAACACTGAAGCTTTCTTT.

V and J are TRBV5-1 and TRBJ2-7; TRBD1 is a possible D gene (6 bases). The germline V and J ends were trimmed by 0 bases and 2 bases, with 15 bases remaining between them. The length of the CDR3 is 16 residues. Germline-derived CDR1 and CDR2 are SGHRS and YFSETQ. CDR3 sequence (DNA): TGCGCCAGCAGCTTGGGTCGGTCAGGGGAAACCTACGAGCAGTACTTC. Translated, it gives CASSLGRSGETYEQYF.

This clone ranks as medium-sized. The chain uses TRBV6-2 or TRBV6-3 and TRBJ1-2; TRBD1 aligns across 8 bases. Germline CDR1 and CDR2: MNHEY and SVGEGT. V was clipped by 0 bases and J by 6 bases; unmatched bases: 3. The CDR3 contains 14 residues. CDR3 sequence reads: CASSYSGRGHGYTF. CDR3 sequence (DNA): TGTGCCAGCAGTTACTCGGGCAGGGGGCATGGCTACACCTTC.

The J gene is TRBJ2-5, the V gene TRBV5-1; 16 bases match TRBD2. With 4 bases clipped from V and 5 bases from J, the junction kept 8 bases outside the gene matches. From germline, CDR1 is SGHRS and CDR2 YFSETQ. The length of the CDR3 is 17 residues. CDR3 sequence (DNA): TGCGCCAGCAGCACGGGACTAGCGGGAGGGCCGGGGGAGACCCAGTACTTC. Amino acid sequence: CASSTGLAGGPGETQYF.

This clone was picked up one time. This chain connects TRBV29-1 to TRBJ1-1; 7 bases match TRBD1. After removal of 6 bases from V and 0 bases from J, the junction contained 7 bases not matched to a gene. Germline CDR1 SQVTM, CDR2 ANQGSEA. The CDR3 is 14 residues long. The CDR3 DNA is TGCAGCGTCCCATGGACAGGATTGAACACTGAAGCTTTCTTT. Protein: CSVPWTGLNTEAFF.

The CDR3 spells CSVELLARGDTEAFF. DNA of the CDR3: TGCAGCGTTGAGTTATTGGCCAGGGGTGACACTGAAGCTTTCTTT. J is TRBJ1-1 and V is TRBV29-1; tentatively, D is TRBD1 (6 bases). The CDR3 consists of 15 residues. Looked up from germline, CDR1 is SQVTM and CDR2 is ANQGSEA. Between the trimmed V and J ends, which lost 3 bases and 3 bases, there was a span of 17 bases. Complete variable domain (other parts from reference TRBV29-1 and TRBJ1-1): SAVISQKPSRDICQRGTSLTIQCQVDSQVTMMFWYRQQPGQSLTLIATANQGSEATYESGFVIDKFPISRPNLTFSTLTVSNMSPEDSSIYLCSVELLARGDTEAFFGQGTRLTVV.

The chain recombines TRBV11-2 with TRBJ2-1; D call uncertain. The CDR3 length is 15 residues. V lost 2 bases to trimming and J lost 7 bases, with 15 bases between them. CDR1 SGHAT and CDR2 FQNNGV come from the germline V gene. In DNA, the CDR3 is TGTGCCAGCAGCTTATCGACCGCTCAGACAAATGAGCAGTTCTTC. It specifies CASSLSTAQTNEQFF.

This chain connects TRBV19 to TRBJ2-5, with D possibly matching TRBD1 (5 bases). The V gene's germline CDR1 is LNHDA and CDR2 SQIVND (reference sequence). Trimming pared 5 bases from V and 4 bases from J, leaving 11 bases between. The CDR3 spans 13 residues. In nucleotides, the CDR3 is TGTGCCAGTAGTGATGCAGGGCGAGAGACCCAGTACTTC. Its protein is CASSDAGRETQYF.

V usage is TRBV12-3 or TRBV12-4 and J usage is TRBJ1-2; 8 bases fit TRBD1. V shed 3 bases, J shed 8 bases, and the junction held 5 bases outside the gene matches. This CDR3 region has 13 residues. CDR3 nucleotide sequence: TGTGCCAGCAGTTTTCGACAGGGGCGAGGCTACACCTTC. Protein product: CASSFRQGRGYTF.

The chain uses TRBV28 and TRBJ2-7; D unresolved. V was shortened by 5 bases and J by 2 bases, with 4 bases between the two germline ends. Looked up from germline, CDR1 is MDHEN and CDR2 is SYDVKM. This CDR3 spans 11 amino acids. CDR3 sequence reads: CASSGAYEQYF. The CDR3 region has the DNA TGTGCCAGCAGTGGAGCCTACGAGCAGTACTTC. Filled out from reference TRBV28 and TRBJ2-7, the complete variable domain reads DVKVTQSSRYLVKRTGEKVFLECVQDMDHENMFWYRQDPGLGLRLIYFSYDVKMKEKGDIPEGYSVSREKKERFSLILESASTNQTSMYLCASSGAYEQYFGPGTRLTVT.

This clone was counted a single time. The CDR3 DNA follows: TGTGCCAGCAGCAAAGCCCGCCCTAGCGGCCAAGAGACCCAGTACTTC. It translates to CASSKARPSGQETQYF. This chain joins TRBV14 and TRBJ2-5; TRBD2 matches at 7 bases. Trimming removed 5 bases from V and 1 base from J; junction bases left unmatched: 10. The CDR3 runs 16 residues. Germline V gene lookup returns CDR1 SGHDN and CDR2 FVKESK. Based on the CDR3 plus reference TRBV14 and TRBJ2-5, the full variable domain is EAGVTQFPSHSVIEKGQTVTLRCDPISGHDNLYWYRRVMGKEIKFLLHFVKESKQDESGMPNNRFLAERTGGTYSTLKVQPAELEDSGVYFCASSKARPSGQETQYFGPGTRLLVL.